The entry that follows covers one TCR beta chain sequence. This sample was taken from a study of blood T cell repertoires in COVID-19. The overall study: From T cells, B-cell-depleted T cells, or PBMCs came the material, which was cDNA or gDNA.

Assay used: immunoSEQ multiplex PCR; TCRdb lists only in-frame clones, some missing. The repertoire holds around 220,000 clones, with roughly 90% as singletons. This receptor was identified in a woman in her twenties or thirties with acute COVID-19. What was sequenced was PBMCs or T cells enriched from blood (not recorded which).

The CDR3 spells CASRKTGVAKNIQYF. The CDR3 nucleotides read TGTGCCAGCAGGAAGACAGGAGTAGCCAAAAACATTCAGTACTTC. The V gene is TRBV11-2, the J gene TRBJ2-4; D may be TRBD1 (6 bases). The CDR3 totals 15 residues. Germline assignment: CDR1 SGHAT and CDR2 FQNNGV. Trimming shortened V by 6 bases and J by 0 bases, and 12 bases separated the two germline ends. Looking up the rest from reference TRBV11-2 and TRBJ2-4 gives the full variable domain: EAGVAQSPRYKIIEKRQSVAFWCNPISGHATLYWYQQILGQGPKLLIQFQNNGVVDDSQLPKDRFSAERLKGVDSTLKIQPAKLEDSAVYLCASRKTGVAKNIQYFGAGTRLSVL.